These T cell receptor beta chains were read from a single sample in a study of T cell repertoires in cytomegalovirus infection. One entry per CDR3 protein results from TCRdb running MiXCR on the reads. This table holds approximately 150,000 distinct CDR3 sequences, about 6.5% found once. What was sequenced was PBMCs. These receptors all stem from a human donor in good health (CMV status not recorded). Some clones in this sample may be carry-over from other donors' samples. Both conserved end residues are part of each CDR3. A D gene is named only where the DNA matches it firmly. Expanded clones get a size class; other rows say once, few or many, or leave the size out.

. | TRBJ2-3 | TRBV5-1 | . | TGCGCCAGCGCTCGGGCAGATACGCAGTATTTT | CASARADTQYF
. | TRBJ1-5 | TRBV29-1 | TRBD1 | TGCAGCGTTGAAGCTGAGACAGGGACGAGCAATCAGCCCCGGCATTTT | CSVEAETGTSNQPRHF
many | TRBJ1-2 | TRBV7-2 | TRBD1 | TGTGCCAGCAGCTCACAGACAGGGGTGTATGGCTACACCTTC | CASSSQTGVYGYTF
many | TRBJ1-5 | TRBV2 | . | TGTGCCAGCAGACGACAAGGGAGAATGGGTCAGCCCCAGCATTTT | CASRRQGRMGQPQHF
. | TRBJ1-5 | TRBV28 | . | TGTGCCAGCAGTTTATTTGGGGGCTCTCAGCCCCAGCATTTT | CASSLFGGSQPQHF
few | TRBJ1-2 | TRBV10-2 | . | TGCGCCAGCAGTCCCGCCTTCGACATGAGCTATGGCTACACCTTC | CASSPAFDMSYGYTF
many | TRBJ2-7 | TRBV7-2 | . | TGTGCCAGCAGCAGTAGCTCCTACGAGCAGTACTTC | CASSSSSYEQYF
many | TRBJ2-5 | TRBV7-2 | . | TGTGCCAGCAGCTCGGAGGGGACCCAGTACTTC | CASSSEGTQYF
many | TRBJ1-3 | TRBV7-9 | . | TGTGCCAGCAGCTTAAACGGAATTATATCTGGAAACACCATATATTTT | CASSLNGIISGNTIYF
many | TRBJ1-6 | TRBV7-2 | . | TGTGCCAGCAGCTTATCCGGGATTTCACCCCTCCACTTT | CASSLSGISPLHF
many | TRBJ2-1 | TRBV10-3 | TRBD2 | TGTGCCATCAGCTGGACTAGCCTATACAATGAGCAGTTCTTC | CAISWTSLYNEQFF
many | TRBJ2-7 | TRBV2 | TRBD1 | TGTGCCAGCAGTGACCTACCGACAGGGATTGGCTACGAGCAGTACTTC | CASSDLPTGIGYEQYF
many | TRBJ2-7 | TRBV28 | . | TGTGCCAGCAGTTTGGGTCGTGTTAGGGAGCAGTACTTC | CASSLGRVREQYF
few | TRBJ1-2 | TRBV30 | TRBD1 | TGTGCCTGGAGGATCGGACCCGTGGAGGGGGCTACCTTC | CAWRIGPVEGATF
many | TRBJ2-3 | TRBV10-3 | . | TGTGCCATCAGTGAGTCGACCTCTCCACAGGGGAGGGTTGGGAATACGCAGTATTTT | CAISESTSPQGRVGNTQYF
many | TRBJ2-1 | TRBV4-2 | . | TGTGCCAGCAGCCAAGATCTCCCCCTGGACTCCCAGAGCTCCTACAATGAGCAGTTCTTC | CASSQDLPLDSQSSYNEQFF
many | TRBJ2-2 | TRBV29-1 | TRBD1 | TGCAGCGCAAAGGGACAGGGGGACACCGGGGAGCTGTTTTTT | CSAKGQGDTGELFF
many | TRBJ2-3 | TRBV4-1 | . | TGCGCCAGCAGCCAAGGAGAAGCTGGTCGCGCAGATACGCAGTATTTT | CASSQGEAGRADTQYF
many | TRBJ1-5 | TRBV10-3 | . | TGTGCCATCAGTGAAGGGAGCAATCAGCCCCAGCATTTT | CAISEGSNQPQHF
many | TRBJ1-3 | TRBV28 | . | TGTGCCAGCAGTTCTATCAGGCGGAGAAACACCATATATTTT | CASSSIRRRNTIYF
many | TRBJ2-5 | TRBV6-5 | . | TGTGCCAGCAGTTACCTCAGACAGCCAGGGACCCAGTACTTC | CASSYLRQPGTQYF
few | TRBJ1-3 | TRBV11-2 | . | TGTGCCAGCAGCTTCAACAGGGAAGGAAACACCATATATTTT | CASSFNREGNTIYF
. | TRBJ1-4 | TRBV7-2 | . | TGTGCCAGCAGCTGGGGAACAACTAATGAAAAACTGTTTTTT | CASSWGTTNEKLFF
many | TRBJ2-5 | TRBV10-1 | TRBD1 | TGCGCCAGCAATAGACCCCGGGACAGGGAAGAGACCCAGTACTTC | CASNRPRDREETQYF
few | TRBJ1-4 | TRBV28 | . | TGTGCCAGCAGCTCGCCAGGGTACACACATTTT | CASSSPGYTHF
many | TRBJ2-2 | TRBV7-2 | . | TGTGCCAGCAGCTTAGTGTCGAGCAGGTACCTCGCGAACACCGGGGAGCTGTTTTTT | CASSLVSSRYLANTGELFF
few | TRBJ1-6 | TRBV20-1 | . | TGCAGTGCTAGAAGGCCAGTTAATTCACCCCTCCACTTT | CSARRPVNSPLHF
many | TRBJ1-2 | TRBV9 | . | TGTGCCAGCAGCGTAGCAGCACAGGGAGACGGCTACACCTTC | CASSVAAQGDGYTF
many | TRBJ1-2 | TRBV7-9 | . | TGTGCCAGCAGCTTCAGGGATGGCTACACCTTC | CASSFRDGYTF
many | TRBJ2-2 | TRBV7-9 | . | TGTGCCAGCAGACCACCCCGAAGGTTGGGCGGGGAGCTGTTTTTT | CASRPPRRLGGELFF